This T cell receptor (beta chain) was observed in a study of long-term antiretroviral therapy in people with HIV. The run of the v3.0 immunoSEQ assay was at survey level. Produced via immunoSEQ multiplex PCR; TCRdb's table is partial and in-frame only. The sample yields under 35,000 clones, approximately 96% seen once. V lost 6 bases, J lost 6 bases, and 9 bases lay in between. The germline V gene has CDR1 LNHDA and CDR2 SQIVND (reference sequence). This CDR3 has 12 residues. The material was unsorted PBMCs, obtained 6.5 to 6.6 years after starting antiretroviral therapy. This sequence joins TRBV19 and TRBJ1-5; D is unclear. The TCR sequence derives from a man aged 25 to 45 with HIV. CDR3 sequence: CASRKWGQPQHF. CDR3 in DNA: TGTGCCAGTAGAAAATGGGGTCAGCCCCAGCATTTT.